The rows below give T cell receptor beta chains drawn from one sample of a study of neurological immune-mediated disorders. TCRdb re-called the 5' RACE reads with MiXCR, one entry per CDR3 protein. Of about 92,000 distinct CDR3 sequences detected, around 3.5% appear once; the ten largest clones hold around 3.2%. The specimen was PBMCs. These receptors all stem from a woman between 50 and 59 years old with multiple sclerosis. Both conserved end residues are part of each CDR3. The order of the fields is D gene, J gene, V gene, CDR3 length, CDR3 protein. A D gene is named only where the DNA matches it firmly.

D: -; J: TRBJ2-4; V: TRBV2; length: 14; CDR3: CASRSDRAKNIQYF
D: -; J: TRBJ2-7; V: TRBV6-6; length: 17; CDR3: CASSYASPPPKSYEQYF
D: -; J: TRBJ1-2; V: TRBV9; length: 16; CDR3: CASSEGTSVTDYGYTF
D: -; J: TRBJ2-3; V: TRBV4-1; length: 15; CDR3: CASSQDGLVESTQYF
D: TRBD2; J: TRBJ2-3; V: TRBV5-4; length: 17; CDR3: CASSLVYTGLSTDTQYF
D: -; J: TRBJ1-5; V: TRBV5-6; length: 15; CDR3: CASSLVGATYVDEHF
D: TRBD1; J: TRBJ1-5; V: TRBV4-2; length: 17; CDR3: CASSQEWTGGANQPQHF
D: -; J: TRBJ2-1; V: TRBV20-1; length: 15; CDR3: CSAGGLGQGRDEQFF
D: -; J: TRBJ1-4; V: TRBV5-1; length: 15; CDR3: CASSSSGTSGEKLFF
D: -; J: TRBJ2-1; V: TRBV20-1; length: 13; CDR3: CSARLVSYNEQFF
D: TRBD1; J: TRBJ1-2; V: TRBV20-1; length: 13; CDR3: CSATRTGAYGYTF
D: -; J: TRBJ2-6; V: TRBV11-2; length: 17; CDR3: CASSPRWRSSGANVLTF
D: -; J: TRBJ1-5; V: TRBV4-3; length: 14; CDR3: CASSLRQGNQPQHF
D: -; J: TRBJ2-5; V: TRBV3-1; length: 15; CDR3: CASSQDPGRRVTQYF
D: -; J: TRBJ2-1; V: TRBV12-3/TRBV12-4; length: 17; CDR3: CASSRRLGVSSYNEQFF
D: -; J: TRBJ1-6; V: TRBV20-1; length: 11; CDR3: CSAMMRGTLNF
D: -; J: TRBJ2-1; V: TRBV5-1; length: 15; CDR3: CASSLGGGYYNEQFF
D: -; J: TRBJ2-5; V: TRBV7-8; length: 13; CDR3: CASSTGRGETQYF
D: -; J: TRBJ1-1; V: TRBV6-5; length: 14; CDR3: CASSYDKMNTEAFF
D: TRBD1; J: TRBJ2-3; V: TRBV12-3/TRBV12-4; length: 17; CDR3: CASSFRAPDRGPDTQYF
D: -; J: TRBJ1-2; V: TRBV27; length: 16; CDR3: CASSFSIGGLFDGYTF
D: TRBD2; J: TRBJ2-2; V: TRBV6-5; length: 19; CDR3: CASSGPGLEGGTNTGELFF
D: -; J: TRBJ2-1; V: TRBV12-3/TRBV12-4; length: 12; CDR3: CASSFGGNEQFF
D: TRBD1; J: TRBJ2-1; V: TRBV7-8; length: 14; CDR3: CASSPRDRVREQFF
D: TRBD2; J: TRBJ2-4; V: TRBV20-1; length: 14; CDR3: CSARAGGAGDIQYF
D: -; J: TRBJ2-7; V: TRBV29-1; length: 15; CDR3: CSVGQFTTDDYEQYF
D: -; J: TRBJ1-5; V: TRBV27; length: 17; CDR3: CASSSGLGAWNNQPQHF
D: -; J: TRBJ2-5; V: TRBV20-1; length: 13; CDR3: CSATGDHQETQYF
D: -; J: TRBJ1-3; V: TRBV4-2; length: 12; CDR3: CASSQDRVTIYF
D: -; J: TRBJ2-5; V: TRBV20-1; length: 11; CDR3: CSAKLTETQYF
D: -; J: TRBJ2-3; V: TRBV27; length: 16; CDR3: CASSSPRTGVPDTQYF
D: TRBD1; J: TRBJ2-7; V: TRBV27; length: 12; CDR3: CASSDRAHEQYF
D: -; J: TRBJ2-2; V: TRBV5-1; length: 16; CDR3: CASSSGDGTHTGELFF
D: -; J: TRBJ2-3; V: TRBV7-3; length: 17; CDR3: CASSLRGWTSDTDTQYF
D: -; J: TRBJ1-2; V: TRBV5-6; length: 14; CDR3: CASSLRGRRYGYTF
D: -; J: TRBJ1-5; V: TRBV7-2; length: 15; CDR3: CASSRWAGLNQPQHF
D: -; J: TRBJ1-1; V: TRBV9; length: 15; CDR3: CASSVGGRVNTEAFF
D: TRBD1; J: TRBJ2-7; V: TRBV11-2; length: 16; CDR3: CASSLAPGQGTYEQYF
D: -; J: TRBJ2-5; V: TRBV18; length: 15; CDR3: CASSPASQIQETQYF
D: TRBD2; J: TRBJ2-5; V: TRBV6-1; length: 21; CDR3: CASRTRPRTGRGLAGVETQYF
D: -; J: TRBJ2-7; V: TRBV3-1; length: 16; CDR3: CASSQGGTSSSYEQYF
D: TRBD2; J: TRBJ2-1; V: TRBV12-3/TRBV12-4; length: 16; CDR3: CASSYIPGLAGGEQFF
D: TRBD1; J: TRBJ2-3; V: TRBV5-1; length: 15; CDR3: CASSRSGTGDDTQYF
D: TRBD2; J: TRBJ2-2; V: TRBV29-1; length: 16; CDR3: CSVGGGSRMNTGELFF
D: TRBD1; J: TRBJ2-1; V: TRBV12-3/TRBV12-4; length: 15; CDR3: CASKTGDGSYNEQFF
D: -; J: TRBJ2-2; V: TRBV9; length: 16; CDR3: CASSVFQGRGTGELFF
D: TRBD2; J: TRBJ2-1; V: TRBV6-2/TRBV6-3; length: 14; CDR3: CASSASGVIDEQFF
D: TRBD1; J: TRBJ1-5; V: TRBV20-1; length: 16; CDR3: CSASRTGVWSNQPQHF
D: -; J: TRBJ2-5; V: TRBV9; length: 13; CDR3: CASSVGPKETQYF
D: TRBD1; J: TRBJ2-7; V: TRBV5-1; length: 12; CDR3: CASGQGNYEQYF
D: -; J: TRBJ1-4; V: TRBV20-1; length: 15; CDR3: CSARDREGVNEKLFF
D: -; J: TRBJ1-1; V: TRBV6-2/TRBV6-3; length: 14; CDR3: CASSAPGSNTEAFF